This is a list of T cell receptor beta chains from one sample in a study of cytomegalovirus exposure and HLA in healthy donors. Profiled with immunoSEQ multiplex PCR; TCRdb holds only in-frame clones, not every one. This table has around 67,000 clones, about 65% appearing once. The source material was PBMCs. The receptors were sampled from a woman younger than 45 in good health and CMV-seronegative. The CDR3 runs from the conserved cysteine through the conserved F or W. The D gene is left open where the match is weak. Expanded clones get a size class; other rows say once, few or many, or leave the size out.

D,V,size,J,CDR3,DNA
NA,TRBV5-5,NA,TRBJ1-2,CASTPLGVAYGYTF,TGTGCCAGCACCCCTTTAGGGGTAGCTTATGGCTACACCTTC
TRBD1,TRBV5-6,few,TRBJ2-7,CASSWGTGGPYEQYF,TGTGCCAGCAGTTGGGGGACAGGGGGTCCCTACGAGCAGTACTTC
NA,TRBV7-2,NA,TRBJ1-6,CASSLGGFNSPLHF,TGTGCCAGCAGCTTAGGAGGGTTTAATTCACCCCTCCACTTT
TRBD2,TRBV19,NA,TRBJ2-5,CASSGTSGGAGGETQYF,TGTGCCAGTAGTGGGACTAGCGGGGGGGCGGGAGGAGAGACCCAGTACTTC
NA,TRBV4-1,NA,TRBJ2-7,CASGGEAGAPYEQYF,TGCGCCAGCGGTGGGGAGGCGGGGGCCCCCTACGAGCAGTACTTC
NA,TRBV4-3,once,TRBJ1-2,CASSQEGGYGGYTF,TGCGCCAGCAGCCAAGAAGGGGGATACGGCGGCTACACCTTC
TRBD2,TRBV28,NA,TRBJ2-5,CASSPLLAGNQETQYF,TGTGCCAGCAGTCCTCTACTAGCGGGAAATCAAGAGACCCAGTACTTC
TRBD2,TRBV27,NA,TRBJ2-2,CASTFRGVSGGAVTGELFF,TGTGCCAGCACCTTTAGGGGAGTAAGCGGGGGGGCCGTCACCGGGGAGCTGTTTTTT
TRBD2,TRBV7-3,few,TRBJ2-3,CASSLRTSGSTDTQYF,TGTGCCAGCAGCCTCCGGACTAGCGGCAGCACAGATACGCAGTATTTT
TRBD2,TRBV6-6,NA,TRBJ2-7,CASRETSGGKYEQYF,TGTGCCAGCAGAGAGACTAGCGGGGGGAAATACGAGCAGTACTTC
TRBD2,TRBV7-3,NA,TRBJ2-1,CSSSLARSGAGNEQFF,TGTTCCAGCAGCTTAGCGCGTAGCGGGGCGGGCAATGAGCAGTTCTTC
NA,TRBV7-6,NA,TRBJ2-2,CASSLGRGQGTGELFF,TGTGCCAGCAGCTTAGGGAGGGGGCAGGGCACCGGGGAGCTGTTTTTT
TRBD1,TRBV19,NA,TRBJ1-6,CASSQTGGDSPLHF,TGTGCCAGTAGTCAAACAGGGGGCGACTCACCCCTCCACTTT
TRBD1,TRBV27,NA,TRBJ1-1,CASSFRDRGPEAFF,TGTGCCAGCAGTTTCCGGGACAGGGGTCCTGAAGCTTTCTTT
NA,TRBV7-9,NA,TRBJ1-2,CASTLAEYGYTF,TGTGCCAGCACCCTGGCGGAATATGGCTACACCTTC
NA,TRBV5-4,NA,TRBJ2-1,CASSLYTGMYNEQFF,TGTGCCAGCAGTTTATACACGGGGATGTACAATGAGCAGTTCTTC
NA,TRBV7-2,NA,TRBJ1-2,CASSLNRANYGYTF,TGTGCCAGCAGCTTAAACAGAGCTAACTATGGCTACACCTTC
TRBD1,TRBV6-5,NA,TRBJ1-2,CASRQTGTANYGYTF,TGTGCCAGCAGACAGACCGGGACAGCCAACTATGGCTACACCTTC
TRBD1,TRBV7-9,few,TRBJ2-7,CASSTPQGAPSYEQYF,TGTGCCAGCAGCACCCCCCAGGGGGCGCCGTCCTACGAGCAGTACTTC
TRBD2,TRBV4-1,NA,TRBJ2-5,CASSQGGREGETQYF,TGCGCCAGCAGCCAAGGGGGGAGGGAGGGAGAGACCCAGTACTTC
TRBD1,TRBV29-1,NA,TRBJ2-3,CSVVPGQGATDTQYF,TGCAGCGTTGTTCCGGGACAGGGGGCAACAGATACGCAGTATTTT
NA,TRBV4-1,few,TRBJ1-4,CASSQEQELKKLFF,TGCGCCAGCAGCCAAGAACAGGAACTTAAAAAACTGTTTTTT
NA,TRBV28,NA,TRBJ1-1,CASRPGTWLVNTEAFF,TGTGCCAGTAGGCCCGGGACATGGTTAGTGAACACTGAAGCTTTCTTT
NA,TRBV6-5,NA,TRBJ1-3,CASSYRLTGNTIYF,TGTGCCAGCAGTTACCGGTTAACTGGAAACACCATATATTTT
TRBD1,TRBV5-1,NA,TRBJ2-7,CASSQRTGGRSYEQYF,TGTGCCAGCAGCCAGAGGACAGGGGGCAGATCCTACGAGCAGTACTTC
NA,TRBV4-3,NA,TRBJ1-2,CASSQDGAGEGGYTF,TGCGCCAGCAGCCAAGATGGAGCAGGGGAGGGTGGCTACACCTTC
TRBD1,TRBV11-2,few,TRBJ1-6,CASSTGTGNSPLHF,TGTGCCAGCAGTACCGGGACAGGGAATTCACCCCTCCACTTT
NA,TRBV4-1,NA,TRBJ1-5,CASSPISAGKINQPQHF,TGCGCCAGCAGCCCCATCTCCGCAGGGAAAATCAATCAGCCCCAGCATTTT
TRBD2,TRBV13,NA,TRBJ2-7,CASSLGYSGTSTYEQYF,TGTGCCAGCAGCTTGGGGTACAGCGGGACTTCTACCTACGAGCAGTACTTC
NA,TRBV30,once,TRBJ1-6,CAWSALPGLVNSPLHF,TGTGCCTGGAGTGCATTACCGGGACTCGTTAATTCACCCCTCCACTTT
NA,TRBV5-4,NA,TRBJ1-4,CASSFDSVTNEKLFF,TGTGCCAGCAGCTTTGACTCCGTAACTAATGAAAAACTGTTTTTT